This T cell receptor beta chain was documented in a study of human T cells and chemical hapten exposure. From the RACE reads, TCRdb called clonotypes with MiXCR, one entry per CDR3 protein. This sample has around 35,000 distinct CDR3 sequences; approximately 5.5% occur once, and the top ten carry around 13%. CDR1 SGHAT and CDR2 FQNNGV come from the germline V gene. The CDR3 spans 17 residues. V was clipped by 5 bases and J by 8 bases; unmatched bases: 17. Comments on this clonotype: A much larger clone is a single base away; this may be a read error. The CDR3 does not close with the conserved phenylalanine or tryptophan, likely indicating a read error.

Indicated time point: healthy volunteer bleed at 6 weeks. It was from unfractionated whole blood that total RNA was extracted. Sequenced sample: whole blood. The chain uses TRBV11-2 and TRBJ2-1; 8 positions match TRBD2. The receptor comes from a human donor in good health. Some clones in this sample may be carry-over from other donors' samples. CDR3 nucleotides: TGTGCCAGCAGCCATAAAATGTCGGGGGGGGCCTCCCATGAGCAGTTCTTA. Translated, it gives CASSHKMSGGASHEQFL.